The table lists the clone carrying this TCR beta chain with many counts. The antigen is undetermined. These data come from a study of regulatory T cells in long-lasting Graves disease. Study-wide background: Treatment with antithyroid drugs for over 5 years, together with positive TSH receptor antibodies, meant persistent Graves' disease.

Time point indicated: persistent/refractory GD, antithyroid drugs over 5 years with positive TRAb. RNA extracted from PBMCs served as the sequencing template. Germline CDR1 and CDR2: PRHDT and FYEKMQ (reference sequence). The CDR3 loop spans 14 amino acids. With 0 bases clipped from V and 2 bases from J, the junction kept 0 bases outside the gene matches. CDR3 regions were amplified by Arm-PCR using iRepertoire HTBI primers to build TCR beta libraries. Each CDR3 protein is one row after TCRdb ran MiXCR on the multiplex PCR reads. The sample has hundreds of thousands of distinct CDR3 sequences, 22% seen once. General study findings and limits: Persistent cases favored TRBV28, TRBJ1-2 and TRBJ2-5. Persistent patients shared more public clonotypes (around 2,500) than newly diagnosed patients (roughly 960). It is possible that accuracy was reduced by the small size of the sample.

The V call is TRBV13, the J call TRBJ1-2; 7 bases match TRBD1. The source material was peripheral blood mononuclear cells (PBMCs), sampled when the disease was refractory, from a patient treated with antithyroid drugs. The sequence was obtained from a female donor with Graves disease. CDR3 in DNA: TGTGCCAGCAGCTTAGGGGGACAGAACTATGGCTACACCTTC. Protein product: CASSLGGQNYGYTF.